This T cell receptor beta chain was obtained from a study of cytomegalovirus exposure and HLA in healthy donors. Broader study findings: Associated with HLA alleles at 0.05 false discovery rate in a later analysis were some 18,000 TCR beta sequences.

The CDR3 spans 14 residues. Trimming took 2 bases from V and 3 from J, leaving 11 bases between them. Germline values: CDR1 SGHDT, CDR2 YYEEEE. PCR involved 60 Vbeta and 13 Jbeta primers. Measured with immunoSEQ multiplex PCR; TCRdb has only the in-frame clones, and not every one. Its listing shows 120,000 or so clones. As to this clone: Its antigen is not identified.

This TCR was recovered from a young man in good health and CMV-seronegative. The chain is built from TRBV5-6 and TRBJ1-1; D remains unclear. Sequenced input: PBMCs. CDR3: CASSFSGYDTEAFF. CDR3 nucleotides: TGTGCCAGCAGCTTTTCAGGCTACGACACTGAAGCTTTCTTT.